The 6 T cell receptor beta chains below all came from one sample that was sequenced in a study of preoperative IRX-2 immunotherapy in early breast cancer. Regarding treatment: preoperative locoregional IRX-2 cytokine immunotherapy. Libraries were prepared by immunoSEQ multiplex PCR; TCRdb keeps only in-frame clonotypes and omits some of them. This sample yields more than 25,000 clones, of which around 90% are seen a single time; 9.8% belongs to the top ten. This sample was gathered from a patient treated with IRX-2 immunotherapy. These receptors came from a human donor with breast cancer.

This sequence joins TRBV29-1 and TRBJ2-1, with 8 bases aligning to TRBD2. Germline CDR1 is SQVTM and CDR2 is ANQGSEA. The CDR3 is made up of 14 amino acids. V lost 3 bases to trimming and J lost 2 bases; unmatched junction nucleotides: 3. The CDR3 sequence is CSVDRRGAYNEQFF. The CDR3 DNA is TGCAGCGTTGATCGGCGGGGGGCCTACAATGAGCAGTTCTTC.

The V and J genes are TRBV6-5 and TRBJ2-7, with 10 nucleotides matching TRBD2. The CDR3 covers 16 residues. Looked up from germline, CDR1 is MNHEY and CDR2 is SVGAGI. The V gene end was trimmed by 4 bases and the J gene end by 1 base; junction bases not matched to a gene: 7. The CDR3 reads CASSSTGTSASYEQYF. The CDR3 bases are TGTGCCAGCAGTTCAACCGGGACTAGCGCTTCCTACGAGCAGTACTTC.

The rearrangement joins TRBV13 to TRBJ2-3; tentatively, D is TRBD2 (6 bases). The germline V gene encodes CDR1 PRHDT and CDR2 FYEKMQ (reference sequence). This CDR3 has 14 amino acids. V lost 6 bases to trimming and J lost 4 bases, with 14 bases between them. This CDR3 is CASSFGGAADTQYF. In DNA form, the CDR3 reads TGTGCCAGCAGTTTTGGCGGGGCGGCAGATACGCAGTATTTT.

The gene calls are TRBV2 and TRBJ1-2; tentative D call: TRBD1 (6 bases). The CDR3 is made up of 13 amino acids. Trimming removed 5 bases from V and 4 bases from J, with 11 bases in between. CDR1 is SNHLY and CDR2 is FYNNEI in the germline V gene. The CDR3 is CASSLVTGYGYTF. DNA for the CDR3: TGTGCCAGCAGTCTGGTGACAGGCTATGGCTACACCTTC.

DNA for the CDR3: TGTGCCAGCATGCGAAGGACTAGCGTATTTGGGACTCACACCGGGGAGCTGTTTTTT. It translates to CASMRRTSVFGTHTGELFF. V gene TRBV2 combines with J gene TRBJ2-2; TRBD2 matches 9 bases. CDR1 and CDR2 (germline): SNHLY, FYNNEI. CDR3 length: 19 residues. J was trimmed by 3 bases and V by 7 bases; bases with no gene match: 18.

The rearrangement joins TRBV5-1 to TRBJ2-7, with 8 bases lining up with TRBD2. Germline V gene data show CDR1 as SGHRS and CDR2 as YFSETQ. The CDR3 covers 13 residues. Trimming cost V 4 bases and J 3 bases; bases outside gene matches: 3. CDR3 sequence reads: CASSVTSGYEQYF. The DNA of the CDR3 is TGCGCCAGCAGCGTAACTAGCGGCTACGAGCAGTACTTC.